The following is a T cell receptor (beta chain) sequence with its context. The CDR3 is 17 residues long. The germline V gene encodes CDR1 MDHEN and CDR2 SYDVKM. J gave up 4 bases and V 8 bases, and 12 bases lay outside the gene matches. The record originates from a study of shared clonotypes between healthy human individuals. The table came from immunoSEQ multiplex PCR; TCRdb's copy has only in-frame clones and leaves some out. The table shows about 2.2 million clones, with 80% to 95% occurring only once. Naive CD8 cells lacked CD45RO, underwent positive selection for CCR7 and left out terminally differentiated effector memory CD45RA+ cells.

This chain links TRBV28 with TRBJ2-2, with TRBD2 identical over 11 bases. The origin of this receptor is a man aged 18 to 35 in good health. Some clones in this sample may be carry-over from other donors' samples. The specimen was naive CD8+ T cells from PBMCs. CDR3 DNA sequence: TGTGCCAGCTCACTCGGGACTAGCGGACGTAGCACCGGGGAGCTGTTTTTT. Translating it yields CASSLGTSGRSTGELFF.